The 25 T cell receptor beta chains below come from one sample, sequenced in a study of immune cell composition in non-small cell lung cancer. Normal lung was sampled as far from the tumour as possible, at least 3 cm. Some clones are missing from TCRdb's copy, which holds only in-frame ones; the method was immunoSEQ multiplex PCR. The sample includes a few thousand clones, 71% seen only once; the top ten take over 12%. This sample also belongs to another study, concerning CD4 T cells in lung cancer.

The sample consisted of non-adjacent lung tissue. These receptors all come from a human donor with non-small cell lung cancer.

The chain couples TRBV9 to TRBJ1-1, with unresolved D. The CDR3 is 14 residues long. Germline V gene lookup returns CDR1 SGDLS and CDR2 YYNGEE. V was pared by 0 bases and J by 1 base, with 7 bases between. CDR3 amino acids: CASSVAERNTEAFF. CDR3 DNA sequence: TGTGCCAGCAGCGTAGCGGAGAGGAACACTGAAGCTTTCTTT.

The chain couples TRBV5-4 to TRBJ2-1; 10 bases agree with TRBD1. V shed 8 bases and J 7 bases; nucleotides not matched to a gene: 6. Germline V lookup: CDR1 SGHNT, CDR2 YYREEE (reference sequence). The CDR3 runs to 13 residues. In DNA form, the CDR3 reads TGTGCCAGTTGGGGACAGGGGTTGAATGAGCAGTTCTTC. Residues: CASWGQGLNEQFF.

The chain recombines TRBV11-2 with TRBJ2-3; 9 positions match TRBD2. Germline CDR1 reads SGHAT; CDR2 reads FQNNGV. CDR3 size: 15 residues. The V and J ends lost 5 bases and 7 bases, in that order; junction bases with no gene match: 10. The CDR3 protein is CASSQQAGGPHTQYF. The CDR3 DNA reads as TGTGCCAGCAGCCAACAGGCGGGAGGGCCACATACGCAGTATTTT.

The rearrangement links TRBV7-8 to TRBJ2-1, with D maybe TRBD2 (5 bases). CDR1 and CDR2 from the germline V gene are SGHVS and FQNEAQ. The CDR3 is made up of 17 amino acids. Trimming removed 1 base from V and 0 bases from J, with 13 bases in between. The CDR3 DNA follows: TGTGCCAGCAGCTTAGGACGGGGAACGAACTCCTACAATGAGCAGTTCTTC. Translated, it gives CASSLGRGTNSYNEQFF.

The chain couples TRBV10-3 to TRBJ1-5, with 9 bases lining up with TRBD1. Trimming at V came to 8 bases and at J to 6 bases, leaving 8 bases not matched to a gene. The V gene's germline CDR1 is ENHRY and CDR2 SYGVKD. CDR3 length: 14 residues. In DNA form, the CDR3 reads TGTGCCATCGGGAGCACAGGGGGCGGTCAGCCCCAGCATTTT. It translates to CAIGSTGGGQPQHF.

The V gene is TRBV27, the J gene TRBJ2-3; maybe TRBD2 (5 bases). Germline V lookup: CDR1 MNHEY, CDR2 SMNVEV (reference sequence). The CDR3 has 12 amino acids. The V end lost 5 bases, the J end lost 7 bases, and 10 bases lay between the germline ends. CDR3 coding DNA: TGTGCCAGCAGTATCCCGGGATATACGCAGTATTTT. This gives the protein CASSIPGYTQYF.

The V and J genes are TRBV9 and TRBJ2-7, with TRBD2 matching 10 bases. J was trimmed by 2 bases and V by 3 bases; bases with no gene match: 5. The CDR3 extends over 15 amino acids. Germline V gives CDR1 SGDLS, CDR2 YYNGEE. CDR3 sequence: CASSALAGGAYEQYF. The CDR3 DNA sequence: TGTGCCAGCAGCGCCTTAGCGGGAGGCGCCTACGAGCAGTACTTC.

A few counts support this clone. V usage is TRBV7-3 and J usage is TRBJ2-2; possible D gene TRBD2, 6 bases. Between the trimmed V and J ends, which lost 1 base and 3 bases, there was a span of 6 bases. Per the germline V gene, CDR1 is SGHTA and CDR2 is FQGTGA. This CDR3 region has 14 residues. The CDR3 region has the DNA TGTGCCAGCAGCTTAAGGAGGGACACCGGGGAGCTGTTTTTT. This codes for CASSLRRDTGELFF.

This clone was observed a handful of times. V is TRBV20-1 and J is TRBJ2-5; no firm D call. The germline CDR1 and CDR2 sequences are DFQATT and SNEGSKA (reference sequence). The CDR3 is 11 residues long. Trimming left V 5 bases short and J 5 bases short, with 9 bases between. CDR3 bases: TGCAGTGCTCTCTCCAGGGAGACCCAGTACTTC. Translation gives CSALSRETQYF.

The J gene is TRBJ1-3, the V gene TRBV6-6; the match to TRBD1 covers 7 bases. With 0 bases clipped from V and 2 bases from J, the junction kept 4 bases outside the gene matches. The CDR3 consists of 16 residues. The V gene's germline CDR1 is MNHNY and CDR2 SVGAGI (reference sequence). DNA for the CDR3: TGTGCCAGCAGTTACTCGAGCACAGGGGCTGGAAACACCATATATTTT. This gives the protein CASSYSSTGAGNTIYF.

This clone showed up just once. This chain joins TRBV29-1 and TRBJ1-1, with 9 bases matching TRBD1. Trimming cost V 2 bases and J 8 bases; bases outside gene matches: 9. Germline CDR1 and CDR2: SQVTM and ANQGSEA. The CDR3 is 14 residues long. The CDR3 loop is CSVEPPGTGWEAFF. CDR3 coding DNA: TGCAGCGTTGAACCCCCTGGGACAGGGTGGGAAGCTTTCTTT.

CDR3 protein: CASSIGGDTGELFF. CDR3 nucleotides: TGTGCCAGCAGTATAGGGGGGGACACCGGGGAGCTGTTTTTT. V and J are TRBV7-2 and TRBJ2-2; the D gene is possibly TRBD2 (7 bases). V lost 6 bases to trimming and J lost 3 bases, with 11 bases between them. Germline V gene data show CDR1 as SGHTA and CDR2 as FQGNSA. The CDR3 spans 14 residues.

The rearrangement links TRBV28 to TRBJ1-4, with 11 nucleotides matching TRBD1. The CDR3 is 16 amino acids. The V and J ends lost 1 base and 8 bases, in that order; junction bases with no gene match: 6. CDR1 is MDHEN and CDR2 is SYDVKM in the germline V gene. For the CDR3, the DNA is TGTGCCAGCAGTTTATCCCGGACAGGGGGCCGAGAAAAACTGTTTTTT. Amino acids: CASSLSRTGGREKLFF.

V usage is TRBV19 and J usage is TRBJ2-5; 8 bases are shared with TRBD2. The CDR3 is 13 amino acids. CDR1 and CDR2 from the germline V gene are LNHDA and SQIVND (reference sequence). Trimming took 6 bases from V and 6 from J; bases not matched to a gene: 6. CDR3 in amino acids: CASRAGGGQTQYF. CDR3 nucleotides: TGTGCCAGTAGGGCGGGAGGAGGACAGACCCAGTACTTC.

The chain uses TRBV5-1 and TRBJ2-1, with TRBD2 identical over 9 bases. Trimming at V came to 4 bases and at J to 5 bases, leaving 7 bases not matched to a gene. Germline V gene data show CDR1 as SGHRS and CDR2 as YFSETQ. This CDR3 has 15 amino acids. CDR3 in DNA: TGCGCCAGCAGCCGCGGGGGGGACGCAGACAATGAGCAGTTCTTC. Protein product: CASSRGGDADNEQFF.

The CDR3 loop reads CASSPGSHPTDTQYF. CDR3 nucleotides: TGTGCCAGCAGCCCTGGGAGCCACCCCACAGATACGCAGTATTTT. V gene TRBV9 combines with J gene TRBJ2-3; D is perhaps TRBD2 (5 bases). The CDR3 has 15 amino acids. Deletions cut 4 bases from V and 2 bases from J, with 14 bases between. Germline V gene lookup returns CDR1 SGDLS and CDR2 YYNGEE.

This chain links TRBV6-4 with TRBJ2-1, with 9 positions matching TRBD2. This CDR3 is 15 amino acids long. The V segment lost 0 bases and the J segment 6 bases; nucleotides outside the gene matches: 3. CDR1 and CDR2 (germline): MRHNA, SNTAGT. In DNA, the CDR3 is TGTGCCAGCAGTGACTCGCCTAGCGGGGCCAATGAGCAGTTCTTC. Its protein product is CASSDSPSGANEQFF.

This clone was seen only once. V gene TRBV27 combines with J gene TRBJ2-1, with 9 bases lining up with TRBD2. Unmatched junction bases numbered 5, after V lost 5 bases and J lost 6 bases. Germline V gene sequence: CDR1 MNHEY, CDR2 SMNVEV (reference sequence). The CDR3 has 14 residues. CDR3 in amino acids: CASSLAGLSNEQFF. CDR3 bases: TGTGCCAGCAGTCTAGCGGGATTGAGCAATGAGCAGTTCTTC.

The chain couples TRBV2 to TRBJ1-3, with 7 nucleotides matching TRBD1. J gave up 0 bases and V 6 bases, and 5 bases lay outside the gene matches. This CDR3 spans 15 amino acids. Germline V gives CDR1 SNHLY, CDR2 FYNNEI. The CDR3 region has the DNA TGTGCCAGCAGGGCAGGGGGTTACTCTGGAAACACCATATATTTT. As protein: CASRAGGYSGNTIYF.

This clone has only a few counts. The chain is built from TRBV14 and TRBJ2-2, with 10 bases aligning to TRBD1. The CDR3 has 19 amino acids. With 5 bases clipped from V and 1 base from J, the junction kept 13 bases outside the gene matches. From germline, CDR1 is SGHDN and CDR2 FVKESK. Here the CDR3 reads CASSSRWGTGVLNTGELFF. CDR3 bases: TGTGCCAGCAGCTCAAGATGGGGGACAGGGGTCCTGAACACCGGGGAGCTGTTTTTT.

This chain connects TRBV14 to TRBJ2-5; D uncertain. V was trimmed by 1 base and J by 4 bases, leaving 4 bases between them. The CDR3 covers 12 residues. From germline, CDR1 is SGHDN and CDR2 FVKESK. Here the CDR3 reads CASSQVRETQYF. The CDR3 DNA reads TGTGCCAGCAGCCAAGTTCGAGAGACCCAGTACTTC.

V and J are TRBV5-4 and TRBJ2-7; D not resolved. This CDR3 comprises 18 residues. The V gene lost 2 bases and the J gene lost 0 bases, with 21 bases spanning the gap. Germline CDR1 is SGHNT and CDR2 is YYREEE (reference sequence). CDR3 sequence reads: CASSFSLRAPPLSYEQYV. The CDR3, as DNA: TGTGCCAGCAGCTTCTCGTTGCGAGCGCCCCCCCTCTCCTACGAGCAGTACGTC.

Within the sample, this clone is medium-sized. The V call is TRBV30, the J call TRBJ2-3, with 10 bases identical to TRBD2. V trimming: 1 base; J trimming: 2 bases; junction bases outside the gene matches: 3. The length of the CDR3 is 15 residues. The germline V gene has CDR1 GTSNPN and CDR2 SVGIG (reference sequence). CDR3 nucleotides: TGTGCCTGGAGTGAAGGACTAGCGGACACAGATACGCAGTATTTT. Translation gives CAWSEGLADTDTQYF.

Only one count was recorded for this clone. The chain carries TRBV5-1 and TRBJ2-2; the match to TRBD2 covers 12 bases. CDR3 size: 18 residues. The trim removed 3 bases at V and 5 bases at J, leaving 11 bases unmatched. The germline CDR1 and CDR2 sequences are SGHRS and YFSETQ. The CDR3 loop reads CASSSRTSGNVRTGELFF. The CDR3 coding sequence is TGCGCCAGCAGCTCCCGGACTAGCGGGAATGTTCGTACCGGGGAGCTGTTTTTT. Based on the CDR3 plus reference TRBV5-1 and TRBJ2-2, the full variable domain is KAGVTQTPRYLIKTRGQQVTLSCSPISGHRSVSWYQQTPGQGLQFLFEYFSETQRNKGNFPGRFSGRQFSNSRSEMNVSTLELGDSALYLCASSSRTSGNVRTGELFFGEGSRLTVL.

The gene calls are TRBV6-1 and TRBJ2-7, with TRBD1 identical over 7 bases. Losses at the gene ends were 1 base for V and 2 bases for J; bases not matched to a gene: 5. CDR3 length: 15 amino acids. The germline gives CDR1 MNHNS, CDR2 SASEGT. CDR3 bases: TGTGCCAGCAGTGAAGAAGGTCAGGGGGCCTACGAGCAGTACGTC. Amino acid sequence: CASSEEGQGAYEQYV.